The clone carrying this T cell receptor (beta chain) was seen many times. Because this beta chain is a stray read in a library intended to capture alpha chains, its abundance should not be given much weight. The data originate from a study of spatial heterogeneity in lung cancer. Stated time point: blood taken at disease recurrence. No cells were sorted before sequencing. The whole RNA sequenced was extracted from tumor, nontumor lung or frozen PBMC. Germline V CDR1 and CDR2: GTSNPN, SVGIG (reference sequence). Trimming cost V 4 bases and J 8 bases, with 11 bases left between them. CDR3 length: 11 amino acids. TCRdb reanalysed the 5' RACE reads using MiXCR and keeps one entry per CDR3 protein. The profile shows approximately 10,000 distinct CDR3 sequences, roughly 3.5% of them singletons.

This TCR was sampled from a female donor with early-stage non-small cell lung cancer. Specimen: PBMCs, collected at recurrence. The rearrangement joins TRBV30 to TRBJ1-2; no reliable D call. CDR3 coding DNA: TGTGCCTGGACCATGGCGCGGGGCTACACCTTC. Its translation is CAWTMARGYTF.